This TCR beta chain was captured in a study of T cells in tumors after PD-1 blockade. Study-wide context: Prior checkpoint blockade, systemic immunosuppressant use, or anti-cancer therapy within 4 weeks excluded patients. Treatment was either pembrolizumab 200 mg every 3 weeks or cemiplimab 350 mg every 2 weeks. General study findings and limits: About 41% of tumor TCR clonotypes were also found in blood.

Germline V gives CDR1 GTSNPN, CDR2 SVGIG (reference sequence). This CDR3 contains 15 residues. V trimming: 4 bases; J trimming: 8 bases; junction bases outside the gene matches: 12. Profiling relied on immunoSEQ multiplex PCR, and the TCRdb table lists in-frame clones only, not all of them. The repertoire holds 30,000 to 40,000 clones, with 78% as singletons. Comment on this clone: Its antigen is undetermined.

Input was roughly 616 ng to 6,004 ng of genomic DNA from tumor or blood. Specimen: PBMCs, collected before anti-PD-1 treatment. The V and J genes are TRBV30 and TRBJ1-2, with 11 positions matching TRBD1. This TCR came from a human donor with basal cell carcinoma. The chain's CDR3 is CAWTISGTGGSGYTF. In DNA form, the CDR3 reads TGTGCCTGGACCATTTCCGGGACAGGGGGGAGCGGCTACACCTTC.